Given below is one T cell receptor beta chain in context. Its antigen remains unknown. The study enrolled healthy HIV-negative adults without recent acute infections or vaccinations as donors. Naive CD45RA+ and memory CD45RA-negative subsets were split from CD4+ cells. The length of the CDR3 is 15 residues. The junction had 8 bases not matched to a gene; V was cut back by 7 bases and J by 3 bases. Germline V lookup: CDR1 SGHRS, CDR2 YFSETQ. The data derive from a study of shared clonotypes between healthy human individuals. General study findings and limits: Naive subsets tended to show greater estimated richness than memory subsets. The four-donor shared clonotypes exceeded non-shared clonotypes in generation probability, with non-shared ones scoring lower.

Clones were read by immunoSEQ multiplex PCR, and TCRdb kept only the in-frame ones, dropping some. This table has about 1.1 million clones, roughly 80% appearing once. This TCR was recovered from a man aged 18-30 years in good health. Some clones in this sample may be carry-over from other donors' samples. The chain links TRBV5-1 to TRBJ2-1, with TRBD1 identical over 9 bases. Source material: memory CD4+ T cells from PBMCs. The subset here: CD45RA-negative fraction. The CDR3 region is CASAQRQGDYNEQFF. The DNA for the CDR3 is TGCGCCAGCGCTCAACGACAGGGGGACTACAATGAGCAGTTCTTC.